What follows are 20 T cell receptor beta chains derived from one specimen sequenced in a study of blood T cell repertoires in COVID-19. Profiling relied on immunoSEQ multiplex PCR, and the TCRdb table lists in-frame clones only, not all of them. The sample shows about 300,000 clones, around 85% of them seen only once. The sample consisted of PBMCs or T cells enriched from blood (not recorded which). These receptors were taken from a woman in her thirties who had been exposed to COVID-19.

The CDR3 nucleotides read TGTGCCAGCAGCCCCAGAGGGAGGGAGACCCAGTACTTC. This gives the protein CASSPRGRETQYF. The genes are TRBV2 and TRBJ2-5; weak D call: TRBD2 (6 bases). The V end was cut by 6 bases, the J end by 5 bases, with 13 bases between. This CDR3 is built from 13 residues. In germline, CDR1 is SNHLY, CDR2 FYNNEI.

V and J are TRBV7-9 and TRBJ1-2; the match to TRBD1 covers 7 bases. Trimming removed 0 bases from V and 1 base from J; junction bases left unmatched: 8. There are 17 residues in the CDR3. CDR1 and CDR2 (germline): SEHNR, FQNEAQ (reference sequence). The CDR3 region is CASSLAGRQGLNYGYTF. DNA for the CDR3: TGTGCCAGCAGCTTAGCAGGTCGACAGGGCCTTAACTATGGCTACACCTTC.

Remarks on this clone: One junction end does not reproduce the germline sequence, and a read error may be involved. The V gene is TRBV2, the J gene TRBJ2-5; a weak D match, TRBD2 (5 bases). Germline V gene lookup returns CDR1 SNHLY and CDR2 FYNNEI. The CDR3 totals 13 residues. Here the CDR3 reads CASSGLDQETQYF. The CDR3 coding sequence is TGTGCCAGCAGCGGACTGGACCAGGAGACCCAGTACTTC.

CDR3 sequence (DNA): TGCGCCAGCAGCCAAGATCTATCCGGGGGATATGGCTACACCTTC. This sequence encodes CASSQDLSGGYGYTF. The chain combines TRBV4-3 with TRBJ1-2; TRBD1 might be the D (5 bases). Germline V CDR1 and CDR2: LGHNA, YSLEER. V was shortened by 0 bases and J by 5 bases, with 13 bases between the two germline ends. CDR3 length: 15 residues.

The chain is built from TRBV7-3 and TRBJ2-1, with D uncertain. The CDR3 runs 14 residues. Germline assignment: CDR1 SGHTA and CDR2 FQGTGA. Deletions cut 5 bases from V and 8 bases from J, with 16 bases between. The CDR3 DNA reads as TGTGCCAGCAGCACACGAATTCAGGATCATGAGCAGTTCTTC. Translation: CASSTRIQDHEQFF. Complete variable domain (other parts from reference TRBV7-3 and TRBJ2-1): GAGVSQTPSNKVTEKGKYVELRCDPISGHTALYWYRQSLGQGPEFLIYFQGTGAADDSGLPNDRFFAVRPEGSVSTLKIQRTERGDSAVYLCASSTRIQDHEQFFGPGTRLTVL.

CDR3 nucleotide sequence: TGTGCCAGCAGCTTGACAGGGCTCTCTGGGGCCAACGTCCTGACTTTC. Encoded protein: CASSLTGLSGANVLTF. The chain recombines TRBV28 with TRBJ2-6, with TRBD1 identical over 7 bases. Germline trimming cut 6 bases from V and 0 bases from J; bases unmatched to any gene: 5. From germline, CDR1 is MDHEN and CDR2 SYDVKM. CDR3 length equals 16 residues.

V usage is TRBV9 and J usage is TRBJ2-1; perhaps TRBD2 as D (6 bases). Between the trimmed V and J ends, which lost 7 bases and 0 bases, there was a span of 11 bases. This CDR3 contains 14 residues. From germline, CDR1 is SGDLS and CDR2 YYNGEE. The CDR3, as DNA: TGTGCCAGCGGTTGGGGGGTCTCCTACAATGAGCAGTTCTTC. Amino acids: CASGWGVSYNEQFF.

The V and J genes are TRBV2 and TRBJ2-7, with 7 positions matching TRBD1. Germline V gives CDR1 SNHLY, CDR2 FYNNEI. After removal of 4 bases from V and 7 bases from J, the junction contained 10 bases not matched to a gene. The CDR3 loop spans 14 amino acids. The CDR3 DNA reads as TGTGCCAGCAGTGTCCCCGACAGGGCAGGGGAGCAGTACTTC. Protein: CASSVPDRAGEQYF.

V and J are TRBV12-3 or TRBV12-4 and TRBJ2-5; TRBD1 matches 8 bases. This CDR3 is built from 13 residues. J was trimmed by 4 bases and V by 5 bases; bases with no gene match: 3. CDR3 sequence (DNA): TGTGCCAGCAGTCACGACAGGGGAGAGACCCAGTACTTC. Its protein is CASSHDRGETQYF.

The CDR3 loop reads CASSEVRTGGEKLFF. CDR3 sequence (DNA): TGTGCCAGCAGTGAAGTTCGGACAGGGGGAGAAAAACTGTTTTTT. The chain uses TRBV2 and TRBJ1-4; 10 bases are shared with TRBD1. The trim removed 1 base at V and 8 bases at J, leaving 4 bases unmatched. Germline V gene data show CDR1 as SNHLY and CDR2 as FYNNEI. CDR3 length: 15 residues.

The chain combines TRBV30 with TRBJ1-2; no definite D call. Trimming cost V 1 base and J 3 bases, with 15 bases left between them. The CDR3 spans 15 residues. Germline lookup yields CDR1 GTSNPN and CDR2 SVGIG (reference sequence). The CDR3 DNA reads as TGTGCCTGGAGTGGACCGACATGGAGGCACTATGGCTACACCTTC. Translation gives CAWSGPTWRHYGYTF.

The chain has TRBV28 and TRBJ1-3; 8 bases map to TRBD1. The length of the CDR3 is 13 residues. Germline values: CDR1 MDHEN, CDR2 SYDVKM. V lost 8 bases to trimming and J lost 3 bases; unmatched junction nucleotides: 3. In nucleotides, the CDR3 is TGTGCCAGCGGACAGGGAGGTGGAAACACCATATATTTT. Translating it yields CASGQGGGNTIYF. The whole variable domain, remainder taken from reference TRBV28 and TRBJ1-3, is DVKVTQSSRYLVKRTGEKVFLECVQDMDHENMFWYRQDPGLGLRLIYFSYDVKMKEKGDIPEGYSVSREKKERFSLILESASTNQTSMYLCASGQGGGNTIYFGEGSWLTVV.

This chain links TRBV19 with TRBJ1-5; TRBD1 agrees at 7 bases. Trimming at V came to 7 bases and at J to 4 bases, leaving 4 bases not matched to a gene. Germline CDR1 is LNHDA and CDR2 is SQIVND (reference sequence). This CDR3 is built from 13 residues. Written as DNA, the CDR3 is TGTGCCAGTAAGTACAGGGGTAATCAGCCCCAGCATTTT. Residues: CASKYRGNQPQHF.

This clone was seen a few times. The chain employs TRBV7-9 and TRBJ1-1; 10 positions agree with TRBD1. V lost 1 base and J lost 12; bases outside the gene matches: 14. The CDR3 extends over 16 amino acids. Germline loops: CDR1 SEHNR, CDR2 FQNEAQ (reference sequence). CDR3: CASSLGDGTGVAETFF. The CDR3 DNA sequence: TGTGCCAGCAGCTTAGGGGATGGGACAGGGGTAGCTGAGACTTTCTTT.

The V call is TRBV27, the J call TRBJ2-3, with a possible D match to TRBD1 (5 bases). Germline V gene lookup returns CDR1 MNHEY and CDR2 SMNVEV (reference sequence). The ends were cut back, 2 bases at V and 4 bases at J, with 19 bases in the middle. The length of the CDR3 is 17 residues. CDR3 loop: CASSLGWSEGAADTQYF. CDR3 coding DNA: TGTGCCAGCAGTTTAGGATGGTCGGAAGGGGCTGCAGATACGCAGTATTTT.

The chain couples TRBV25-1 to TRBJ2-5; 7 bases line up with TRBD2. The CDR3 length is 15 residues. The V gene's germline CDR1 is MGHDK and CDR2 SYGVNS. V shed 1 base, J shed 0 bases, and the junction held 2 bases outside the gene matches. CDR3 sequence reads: CASSELGGNQETQYF. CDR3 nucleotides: TGTGCCAGCAGTGAATTGGGGGGGAACCAAGAGACCCAGTACTTC.

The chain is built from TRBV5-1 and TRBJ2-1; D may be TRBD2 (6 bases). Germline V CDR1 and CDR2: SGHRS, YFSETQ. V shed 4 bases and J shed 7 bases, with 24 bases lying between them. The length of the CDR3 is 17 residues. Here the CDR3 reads CASSVNSGTLTGNEQFF. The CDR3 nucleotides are TGCGCCAGCAGCGTGAATTCCGGGACTTTGACGGGTAATGAGCAGTTCTTC.

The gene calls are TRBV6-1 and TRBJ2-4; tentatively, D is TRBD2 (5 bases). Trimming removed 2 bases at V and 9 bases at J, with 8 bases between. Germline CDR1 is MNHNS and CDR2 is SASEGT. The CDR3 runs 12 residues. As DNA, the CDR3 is TGTGCCAGCAGTGAAAACCGGGGCATTCAGTACTTC. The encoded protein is CASSENRGIQYF.

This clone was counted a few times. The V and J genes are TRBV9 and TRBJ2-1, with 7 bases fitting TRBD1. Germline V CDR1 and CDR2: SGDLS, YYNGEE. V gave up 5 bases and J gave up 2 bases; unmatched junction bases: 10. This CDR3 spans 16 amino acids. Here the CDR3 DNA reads TGTGCCAGCAGTGGGCCCTCGGACAGGACCTACAATGAGCAGTTCTTC. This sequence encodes CASSGPSDRTYNEQFF.

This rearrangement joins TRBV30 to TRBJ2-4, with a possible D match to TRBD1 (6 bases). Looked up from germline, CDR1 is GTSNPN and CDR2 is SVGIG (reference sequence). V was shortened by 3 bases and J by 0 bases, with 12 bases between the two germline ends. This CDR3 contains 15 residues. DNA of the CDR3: TGTGCCTGGAGCACCGGACAGCTAGCCAAAAACATTCAGTACTTC. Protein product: CAWSTGQLAKNIQYF.